This T cell receptor (beta chain) appears in the sequencing data of a study of blood T cell repertoires in COVID-19. Participants, about 18 to 100 years old, spanned under 25 US areas. This CDR3 spans 17 amino acids. With V trimmed by 1 base and J by 6 bases, 9 bases remained unmatched. Germline-derived CDR1 and CDR2 are LGHNA and YSLEER. Per the original methods: The assay estimated nucleated cells by amplifying reference gene primers. The table came from immunoSEQ multiplex PCR; TCRdb's copy has only in-frame clones and leaves some out. From that table come the V and J calls and clone size; the DNA was used to work out D and trimming. Of tens of thousands of clones in the sample, approximately 90% are singletons; the top ten hold under 1.5%.

The J gene is TRBJ1-6, the V gene TRBV4-3; 7 nucleotides align to TRBD1. Sample: PBMCs or T cells enriched from blood (not recorded which). The origin of this receptor is a woman between 45 and 60 years old with acute COVID-19. The chain's CDR3 is CASSQVYSGTVNSPLHF. The CDR3 DNA follows: TGCGCCAGCAGCCAAGTTTATTCGGGGACAGTTAATTCACCCCTCCACTTT.